This T cell receptor (beta chain) is from a study of blood T cell repertoires in COVID-19. The authors' processing: By means of reference gene primer amplification, nucleated cell counts were estimated. Measured with immunoSEQ multiplex PCR; TCRdb has only the in-frame clones, and not every one. That table is the source of V, J and clone size, and D and trimming were worked out from the DNA. Of about 100,000 clones in the sample, 80% to 95% were seen once. V lost 1 base, J lost 8 bases, and 18 bases lay in between. CDR1 and CDR2 (germline): LNHNV, YYDKDF (reference sequence). CDR3 length equals 16 residues.

The rearrangement uses TRBV15 and TRBJ2-1, with TRBD1 as a possible D gene (5 bases). Sequencing used peripheral blood. The sequence came from a man between 65 and 85 years old with acute or convalescent COVID-19. CDR3 DNA sequence: TGTGCCACCAGCAGAGGGACCCAGGGTATATACCATGAGCAGTTCTTC. It translates to CATSRGTQGIYHEQFF.